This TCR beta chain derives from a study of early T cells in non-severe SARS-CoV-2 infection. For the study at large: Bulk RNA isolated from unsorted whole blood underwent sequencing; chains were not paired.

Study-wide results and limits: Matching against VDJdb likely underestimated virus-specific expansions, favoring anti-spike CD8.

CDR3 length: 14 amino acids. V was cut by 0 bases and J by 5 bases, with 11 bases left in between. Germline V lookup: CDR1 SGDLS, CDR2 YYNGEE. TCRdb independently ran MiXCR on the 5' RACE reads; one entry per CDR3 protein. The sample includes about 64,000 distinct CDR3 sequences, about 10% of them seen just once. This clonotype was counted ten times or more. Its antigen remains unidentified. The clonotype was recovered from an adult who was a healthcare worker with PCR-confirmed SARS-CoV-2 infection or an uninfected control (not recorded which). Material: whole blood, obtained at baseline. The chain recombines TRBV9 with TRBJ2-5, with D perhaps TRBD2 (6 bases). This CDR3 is CASSVVVSGETQYF. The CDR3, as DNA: TGTGCCAGCAGCGTAGTCGTCAGCGGGGAGACCCAGTACTTC.